One sample yielded the 16 T cell receptor beta chains listed below, sequenced in a study of cytomegalovirus exposure and HLA in healthy donors. A multiplex PCR was run with 60 Vbeta primers and 13 Jbeta primers. The protocol was immunoSEQ multiplex PCR, while the TCRdb copy is restricted to in-frame clones and leaves out a portion. The sample lists about 190,000 clones; roughly four fifths were seen once. The sample consisted of PBMCs. These receptors originate from a woman aged 18 to 35 in good health and CMV-seropositive.

This sequence joins TRBV5-1 and TRBJ1-2; tentatively, D is TRBD1 (6 bases). Germline CDR1 is SGHRS and CDR2 is YFSETQ. The V gene lost 7 bases and the J gene lost 3 bases, with 10 bases spanning the gap. This CDR3 region has 12 residues. This chain's CDR3 is CASRAGDYGYTF. CDR3 in DNA: TGCGCCAGCCGGGCAGGGGACTATGGCTACACCTTC.

This clone was seen a single time. V is TRBV25-1 and J is TRBJ1-4, with D possibly TRBD1 on 6 matching bases. Germline lookup yields CDR1 MGHDK and CDR2 SYGVNS. V lost 6 bases and J 1 base, leaving 21 bases between the germline ends. The CDR3 is 18 amino acids. CDR3 sequence reads: CASSSLWGGEETNEKLFF. The CDR3 DNA reads TGTGCCAGCAGCTCTCTTTGGGGGGGCGAAGAAACTAATGAAAAACTGTTTTTT.

The chain is built from TRBV30 and TRBJ2-2; tentatively, D is TRBD2 (6 bases). The CDR3 contains 13 residues. Germline V gene data show CDR1 as GTSNPN and CDR2 as SVGIG (reference sequence). Between the trimmed V and J ends, which lost 5 bases and 3 bases, there was a span of 10 bases. This chain's CDR3 is CAWGGGYTGELFF. CDR3 nucleotide sequence: TGTGCCTGGGGGGGAGGTTACACCGGGGAGCTGTTTTTT. The whole variable domain, remainder taken from reference TRBV30 and TRBJ2-2, is SQTIHQWPATLVQPVGSPLSLECTVEGTSNPNLYWYRQAAGRGLQLLFYSVGIGQISSEVPQNLSASRPQDRQFILSSKKLLLSDSGFYLCAWGGGYTGELFFGEGSRLTVL.

The CDR3: CASSRTGGNSPLHF. The CDR3 DNA reads TGCGCCAGCAGCAGGACAGGGGGCAATTCACCCCTCCACTTT. The chain is built from TRBV5-1 and TRBJ1-6, with TRBD1 matching over 11 bases. J lost 7 bases, V lost 4 bases, and 1 base had no gene match. The CDR3 has 14 amino acids. Germline loops: CDR1 SGHRS, CDR2 YFSETQ.

The chain couples TRBV30 to TRBJ1-5; D unclear. The CDR3 loop spans 13 amino acids. V lost 0 bases, J lost 1 base, and 4 bases lay in between. Germline V lookup: CDR1 GTSNPN, CDR2 SVGIG (reference sequence). The CDR3 sequence is CAWSVGSNQPQHF. CDR3 bases: TGTGCCTGGAGTGTTGGCAGCAATCAGCCCCAGCATTTT.

The chain carries TRBV5-4 and TRBJ1-1; tentatively, D is TRBD1 (5 bases). The ends were cut back, 3 bases at V and 3 bases at J, with 15 bases in the middle. CDR3 length equals 15 residues. Germline V gives CDR1 SGHNT, CDR2 YYREEE (reference sequence). CDR3 sequence reads: CASSSQGWGDTEAFF. CDR3 in DNA: TGTGCCAGCAGCTCCCAAGGCTGGGGGGACACTGAAGCTTTCTTT.

This clone was picked up a small number of times. Relative to the germline gene, one junction end is altered; a read error may explain this. The sample carries other DNA sequences with the same CDR3. V gene TRBV4-1 combines with J gene TRBJ1-5; D is unclear. This CDR3 spans 15 amino acids. In germline, CDR1 is MGHRA, CDR2 YSYEKL. As DNA, the CDR3 is TGTGCCAGCAGCCAAGAGGAGTCGGGGTATCAGCCCCAGCATTTT. This gives the protein CASSQEESGYQPQHF.

This chain uses TRBV10-3 with TRBJ1-2; D might be TRBD1 (5 bases). Trimming left V 3 bases short and J 3 bases short, with 11 bases between. The CDR3 runs to 14 residues. Per the germline V gene, CDR1 is ENHRY and CDR2 is SYGVKD. The DNA for the CDR3 is TGTGCCATCAGTGAAGGGGCTATTGACTATGGCTACACCTTC. It yields the protein CAISEGAIDYGYTF.

This rearrangement joins TRBV2 to TRBJ1-2; possible D gene TRBD1, 5 bases. Trimming left V 4 bases short and J 8 bases short, with 14 bases between. This CDR3 has 13 residues. Germline CDR1 and CDR2: SNHLY and FYNNEI. The CDR3 region is CASSVGQGRGYTF. The CDR3 DNA is TGTGCCAGCAGTGTAGGGCAGGGCCGAGGCTACACCTTC.

The CDR3 nucleotides are TGTGCCACCAGCAGCGGAGGGGGCAGATTCACAGATACGCAGTATTTT. Protein product: CATSSGGGRFTDTQYF. The genes are TRBV15 and TRBJ2-3, with a tentative D call TRBD1 (7 bases). This CDR3 contains 16 residues. The V and J ends lost 3 bases and 2 bases respectively, with 15 bases between them. In germline, CDR1 is LNHNV, CDR2 YYDKDF (reference sequence).

CDR3 residues: CAWSRTSGGRRTDTQYF. The CDR3 DNA sequence: TGTGCCTGGAGTAGGACTAGCGGGGGGCGGAGGACAGATACGCAGTATTTT. The chain links TRBV30 to TRBJ2-3; 14 nucleotides line up with TRBD2. Germline V gene lookup returns CDR1 GTSNPN and CDR2 SVGIG (reference sequence). This CDR3 has 17 amino acids. The V and J ends lost 2 bases and 3 bases, in that order; junction bases with no gene match: 7.

The chain is built from TRBV11-2 and TRBJ2-2; 11 positions match TRBD2. CDR1 and CDR2 (germline): SGHAT, FQNNGV. This CDR3 is built from 17 residues. J gave up 7 bases and V 0 bases, and 7 bases lay outside the gene matches. This chain's CDR3 is CASSLEPASGGLGELFF. CDR3 DNA sequence: TGTGCCAGCAGCTTAGAGCCGGCTAGCGGGGGGCTCGGGGAGCTGTTTTTT.

This sequence joins TRBV5-5 and TRBJ1-1, with D possibly being TRBD1 (6 bases). The V end was cut by 0 bases, the J end by 0 bases, with 9 bases between. This CDR3 region has 15 residues. Germline values: CDR1 SGHKS, CDR2 YYEKEE (reference sequence). CDR3 DNA: TGTGCCAGCAGCTTGGGAGGACAGATGAACACTGAAGCTTTCTTT. Translation gives CASSLGGQMNTEAFF.

The table lists this clone with a few counts. The chain joins TRBV6-1 to TRBJ2-7, with D possibly matching TRBD1 (5 bases). V was shortened by 2 bases and J by 2 bases, with 13 bases between the two germline ends. Germline V CDR1 and CDR2: MNHNS, SASEGT. The CDR3 loop spans 15 amino acids. DNA for the CDR3: TGTGCCAGCAGTGAAAGTAATCCGACAGCCTACGAGCAGTACTTC. Residues: CASSESNPTAYEQYF.

The chain links TRBV18 to TRBJ1-3; weak D call: TRBD1 (5 bases). V lost 4 bases and J lost 0, with 13 bases in between. The germline CDR1 and CDR2 sequences are KGHSH and LQKENI. This CDR3 comprises 16 residues. Here the CDR3 DNA reads TGTGCCAGCTCACTGAACCCAGGGAACTCTGGAAACACCATATATTTT. Translation gives CASSLNPGNSGNTIYF.

With regard to this clone: Other DNA sequences of this sample code for an identical CDR3. The J gene is TRBJ1-6, the V gene TRBV9; TRBD1 is a possible D gene (5 bases). The CDR3 sequence is 15 residues long. The germline V gene encodes CDR1 SGDLS and CDR2 YYNGEE. Between the trimmed V and J ends, which lost 2 bases and 1 base, there was a span of 7 bases. The CDR3 sequence: CASSVGGSYNSPLHF. In DNA form, the CDR3 reads TGTGCCAGCAGCGTGGGGGGGTCCTATAATTCACCCCTCCACTTT.